This T cell receptor beta chain stems from a study of CD4 T cells in relation to SARS-CoV-2 and coronaviruses. Only one count was recorded for this clone. As yet, its antigen is unknown. CD4+ T cells from unexposed donors were obtained before the COVID-19 pandemic (2011-2018). The cells were cultured for roughly 11 days before CD4+ T cells were isolated. Clones were read by immunoSEQ multiplex PCR, and TCRdb kept only the in-frame ones, dropping some. The table records tens of thousands of clones, 60% to 80% of them present only once. Trimming took 1 base from V and 8 from J, leaving 7 bases between them. The CDR3 sequence is 12 residues long. CDR1 and CDR2 from the germline V gene are SGDLS and YYNGEE.

The receptor's source is a human donor in good health. The sequencing input was CD4+ T cells from PBMCs, cultured in vitro. The chain couples TRBV9 to TRBJ2-1; the D is unclear. The CDR3 here is CASSVTVYEQFF. The CDR3 DNA reads TGTGCCAGCAGCGTAACGGTCTATGAGCAGTTCTTC. The variable domain in full, with the rest retrieved from reference TRBV9 and TRBJ2-1, is DSGVTQTPKHLITATGQRVTLRCSPRSGDLSVYWYQQSLDQGLQFLIQYYNGEERAKGNILERFSAQQFPDLHSELNLSSLELGDSALYFCASSVTVYEQFFGPGTRLTVL.